Shown below are 23 T cell receptor beta chains from a single sample sequenced in a study of cytomegalovirus exposure and HLA in healthy donors. The PCR used 60 Vbeta and 13 Jbeta primers. Sequencing was performed with immunoSEQ multiplex PCR; in TCRdb, only in-frame clones are kept and a portion is missing. The sample lists 90,000 to 150,000 clones, 15% occurring once. Sequencing used PBMCs. Every receptor here comes from a young woman in good health and CMV-seronegative.

This clone appeared a few times. The V call is TRBV5-1, the J call TRBJ2-7, with 9 bases that match TRBD1. Germline lookup yields CDR1 SGHRS and CDR2 YFSETQ. This CDR3 has 15 amino acids. With 0 bases clipped from V and 4 bases from J, the junction kept 5 bases outside the gene matches. In DNA form, the CDR3 reads TGCGCCAGCAGCTTGGAACAGGGGGCCCTATACGAGCAGTACTTC. As protein: CASSLEQGALYEQYF.

This chain joins TRBV29-1 and TRBJ1-1, with a tentative D call TRBD1 (5 bases). CDR1 SQVTM and CDR2 ANQGSEA come from the germline V gene. The CDR3 sequence is 12 residues long. V was shortened by 4 bases and J by 7 bases, with 13 bases between the two germline ends. The CDR3 nucleotides are TGCAGCGTTGGAGGAGGGCAGGGTGAAGCTTTCTTT. Its protein product is CSVGGGQGEAFF.

This chain uses TRBV30 with TRBJ2-7; 7 nucleotides align to TRBD1. The CDR3 length is 12 residues. The J segment lost 1 base and the V segment lost 5 bases, leaving 2 bases of the junction unmatched. The germline V gene encodes CDR1 GTSNPN and CDR2 SVGIG (reference sequence). This CDR3 reads CAWRQGSYEQYF. CDR3 sequence (DNA): TGTGCCTGGCGACAGGGATCCTACGAGCAGTACTTC.

This clone was found a few times. The genes are TRBV28 and TRBJ2-1; 8 bases are a match to TRBD1. V was pared by 7 bases and J by 6 bases, with 8 bases of the junction left unmatched. The CDR3 has 14 residues. Germline CDR1 is MDHEN and CDR2 is SYDVKM. CDR3 sequence (DNA): TGTGCCAGCATTAGACAGGGGTCAACCAATGAGCAGTTCTTC. Its protein is CASIRQGSTNEQFF. The complete variable domain, with remaining parts taken from reference TRBV28 and TRBJ2-1, reads DVKVTQSSRYLVKRTGEKVFLECVQDMDHENMFWYRQDPGLGLRLIYFSYDVKMKEKGDIPEGYSVSREKKERFSLILESASTNQTSMYLCASIRQGSTNEQFFGPGTRLTVL.

The chain employs TRBV9 and TRBJ2-1, with 10 positions matching TRBD2. This CDR3 comprises 14 residues. V shed 4 bases, J shed 6 bases, and the junction held 4 bases outside the gene matches. Germline V gives CDR1 SGDLS, CDR2 YYNGEE. The CDR3 spells CASSPRTSGNEQFF. DNA for the CDR3: TGTGCCAGCAGCCCTAGGACTAGCGGCAATGAGCAGTTCTTC.

A word on this clone: This likely comes from a read error, as the CDR3 has no conserved phenylalanine or tryptophan at its end. CDR3 bases: TGTGCCAGCAGACGACGACAGGGGCTCGGCTATGGCTACACCGTC. This sequence encodes CASRRRQGLGYGYTV. V and J are TRBV6-5 and TRBJ1-2, with 8 bases identical to TRBD1. This CDR3 contains 15 residues. Unmatched junction bases numbered 10, after V lost 6 bases and J lost 4 bases. Germline values: CDR1 MNHEY, CDR2 SVGAGI.

The chain joins TRBV28 to TRBJ2-7, with 9 bases that match TRBD1. The CDR3 runs 15 residues. From germline, CDR1 is MDHEN and CDR2 SYDVKM. V trimming: 2 bases; J trimming: 4 bases; junction bases outside the gene matches: 6. The CDR3 region has the DNA TGTGCCAGCAGTTTAACTAACAGGGGGCTGTACGAGCAGTACTTC. Its translation is CASSLTNRGLYEQYF.

The chain links TRBV28 to TRBJ1-2; possible D gene TRBD1, 6 bases. V shed 4 bases and J shed 4 bases, with 13 bases lying between them. CDR1 is MDHEN and CDR2 is SYDVKM in the germline V gene. The CDR3 length is 14 residues. The CDR3 sequence: CASSSNRAGYGYTF. CDR3 sequence (DNA): TGTGCCAGCAGTTCTAACAGGGCCGGCTATGGCTACACCTTC.

This clone came up a few times. This sequence joins TRBV10-3 and TRBJ2-7; the D gene is possibly TRBD1 (5 bases). The germline gives CDR1 ENHRY, CDR2 SYGVKD. The CDR3 is made up of 12 amino acids. The V and J ends lost 3 bases and 6 bases respectively, with 9 bases between them. The chain's CDR3 is CAISEGVSEQYF. Written as DNA, the CDR3 is TGTGCCATCAGTGAAGGGGTTAGCGAGCAGTACTTC.

The chain has TRBV14 and TRBJ2-3, with D maybe TRBD2 (5 bases). Germline CDR1 and CDR2: SGHDN and FVKESK. Trimming took 0 bases from V and 5 from J, leaving 18 bases between them. This CDR3 region has 17 residues. The CDR3 coding sequence is TGTGCCAGCAGCCAAGATCCCCTAGCCAGAGGTGAAGATACGCAGTATTTT. It translates to CASSQDPLARGEDTQYF.

This clone was observed a handful of times. The identical CDR3 is also encoded by other nucleotide sequences in the sample. The J gene is TRBJ2-7, the V gene TRBV9; perhaps TRBD1 as D (6 bases). Germline CDR1 SGDLS, CDR2 YYNGEE. This CDR3 is 12 amino acids long. Trimming stripped 0 bases from V and 7 bases from J, with 8 bases between. The CDR3 DNA is TGTGCCAGCAGCGTAGATAGGGGGGAGCAGTACTTC. This gives the protein CASSVDRGEQYF.

The rearrangement joins TRBV4-2 to TRBJ2-5, with 14 bases lining up with TRBD2. Germline V gene lookup returns CDR1 LGHNA and CDR2 YNFKEQ. This CDR3 is built from 18 residues. V lost 3 bases, J lost 2 bases, and 8 bases stayed unmatched. The CDR3 here is CASSHPTSGGANQETQYF. CDR3 DNA sequence: TGTGCCAGCAGCCACCCGACTAGCGGGGGGGCGAATCAAGAGACCCAGTACTTC.

The chain is built from TRBV29-1 and TRBJ1-5; 10 nucleotides line up with TRBD1. This CDR3 contains 18 residues. V was clipped by 5 bases and J by 1 base; unmatched bases: 14. Germline CDR1 and CDR2: SQVTM and ANQGSEA. In nucleotides, the CDR3 is TGCAGCGTTCCCTTGGGAGACAGGGGGCCGAGGAGCAATCAGCCCCAGCATTTT. Amino acids: CSVPLGDRGPRSNQPQHF.

This rearrangement joins TRBV4-3 to TRBJ1-1; D perhaps matches TRBD1 (5 bases). V lost 0 bases and J lost 5, with 13 bases in between. Per germline, CDR1 LGHNA and CDR2 YSLEER. The CDR3 contains 15 residues. CDR3 in DNA: TGCGCCAGCAGCCAAGAAGGGGCGGCGAGAACTGAAGCTTTCTTT. This encodes CASSQEGAARTEAFF.

A single count supports this clone. This chain joins TRBV7-2 and TRBJ1-1; D gene ambiguous. Trimming took off 1 base at V and 1 base at J, with 10 bases between the two ends. The CDR3 is 15 amino acids. Germline lookup yields CDR1 SGHTA and CDR2 FQGNSA. The CDR3 region has the DNA TGTGCCAGCAGCTTAGACCGGGGAAAGAACACTGAAGCTTTCTTT. Its translation is CASSLDRGKNTEAFF.

There are a few counts of this clone. V gene TRBV5-4 combines with J gene TRBJ1-1; 7 nucleotides align to TRBD1. V was pared by 4 bases and J by 2 bases, with 5 bases of the junction left unmatched. Germline CDR1 is SGHNT and CDR2 is YYREEE (reference sequence). This CDR3 region has 14 residues. This chain's CDR3 is CASSVTGANTEAFF. The CDR3 nucleotides read TGTGCCAGCAGCGTAACAGGGGCAAACACTGAAGCTTTCTTT.

The sample holds a few counts of this clone. This chain joins TRBV28 and TRBJ1-5; D not resolved. Germline assignment: CDR1 MDHEN and CDR2 SYDVKM. Trimming cost V 3 bases and J 9 bases, with 9 bases left between them. The length of the CDR3 is 12 residues. CDR3 protein: CASSFGGRPQHF. CDR3 coding DNA: TGTGCCAGCAGTTTCGGAGGACGGCCCCAGCATTTT. The full variable domain, rest sourced from reference TRBV28 and TRBJ1-5, is DVKVTQSSRYLVKRTGEKVFLECVQDMDHENMFWYRQDPGLGLRLIYFSYDVKMKEKGDIPEGYSVSREKKERFSLILESASTNQTSMYLCASSFGGRPQHFGDGTRLSIL.

V usage is TRBV30 and J usage is TRBJ2-1; 9 nucleotides match TRBD2. This CDR3 spans 15 amino acids. Germline V gene sequence: CDR1 GTSNPN, CDR2 SVGIG (reference sequence). V shed 3 bases, J shed 7 bases, and the junction held 10 bases outside the gene matches. Here the CDR3 DNA reads TGTGCCTGGAGCCCTATAGCGGGAGCCGCTAATGAGCAGTTCTTC. Translating gives CAWSPIAGAANEQFF. Together with reference TRBV30 and TRBJ2-1, the CDR3 gives the full variable domain: SQTIHQWPATLVQPVGSPLSLECTVEGTSNPNLYWYRQAAGRGLQLLFYSVGIGQISSEVPQNLSASRPQDRQFILSSKKLLLSDSGFYLCAWSPIAGAANEQFFGPGTRLTVL.

There are a few counts of this clone. The chain combines TRBV2 with TRBJ1-5; D uncertain. This CDR3 has 14 amino acids. Deletions cut 8 bases from V and 0 bases from J, with 11 bases between. Germline-derived CDR1 and CDR2 are SNHLY and FYNNEI. Here the CDR3 DNA reads TGTGCCAGCGCTGGCTTGTATAGCAATCAGCCCCAGCATTTT. It specifies CASAGLYSNQPQHF. Looking up the rest from reference TRBV2 and TRBJ1-5 gives the full variable domain: EPEVTQTPSHQVTQMGQEVILRCVPISNHLYFYWYRQILGQKVEFLVSFYNNEISEKSEIFDDQFSVERPDGSNFTLKIRSTKLEDSAMYFCASAGLYSNQPQHFGDGTRLSIL.

The sample holds one count of this clone. The chain combines TRBV19 with TRBJ2-1; 11 nucleotides align to TRBD1. In germline, CDR1 is LNHDA, CDR2 SQIVND (reference sequence). Trimming removed 3 bases from V and 8 bases from J; junction bases left unmatched: 6. The CDR3 has 15 amino acids. Here the CDR3 reads CASSMGDRGLDEQFF. CDR3 sequence (DNA): TGTGCCAGTAGTATGGGGGACAGGGGGTTAGATGAGCAGTTCTTC.

The genes are TRBV7-3 and TRBJ2-3; D may be TRBD2 (5 bases). The CDR3 length is 16 residues. V lost 4 bases, J lost 0 bases, and 14 bases lay in between. The germline V gene has CDR1 SGHTA and CDR2 FQGTGA. The CDR3 sequence is CASSSRPSGSTDTQYF. CDR3 DNA: TGTGCCAGCAGCTCACGACCCAGCGGAAGCACAGATACGCAGTATTTT.

This clone appeared once. The chain combines TRBV13 with TRBJ1-6; TRBD1 matches at 8 bases. V lost 4 bases to trimming and J lost 6 bases; unmatched junction nucleotides: 5. This CDR3 comprises 15 residues. Germline V gene sequence: CDR1 PRHDT, CDR2 FYEKMQ (reference sequence). The CDR3 reads CASSSSDRGNSPLHF. CDR3 bases: TGTGCCAGCAGCTCATCCGACAGGGGTAATTCACCCCTCCACTTT.

This clone came up a few times. The V call is TRBV6-5, the J call TRBJ1-1; a possible D gene is TRBD1 (5 bases). V was cut by 0 bases and J by 5 bases, with 13 bases left in between. The germline gives CDR1 MNHEY, CDR2 SVGAGI. This CDR3 contains 15 residues. The CDR3 protein is CASSYSSRGMTEAFF. As DNA, the CDR3 is TGTGCCAGCAGTTACTCGAGTCGGGGGATGACTGAAGCTTTCTTT.